Listed here is a single TCR beta chain. As yet, its antigen is unknown. The data belong to a study of cytomegalovirus exposure and HLA in healthy donors. Study-level results: Through in vitro validation, three CMV-associated chains were shown to be specific for CMV antigens. Investigators reported approximately 170 TCR beta chains as tied to cytomegalovirus.

Sequenced by immunoSEQ multiplex PCR; TCRdb stores in-frame clones only, minus some. The sample contains roughly 120,000 clones, approximately 88% of which appear only once. CDR1 SEHNR and CDR2 FQNEAQ come from the germline V gene (reference sequence). This CDR3 comprises 13 residues. V lost 4 bases and J 3 bases, leaving 9 bases between the germline ends. Material: PBMCs. This receptor was obtained from a man between 18 and 35 years old in good health and CMV-seronegative. The V call is TRBV7-9, the J call TRBJ1-2; D remains unclear. The CDR3 reads CASSSTEDYGYTF. The CDR3 DNA reads as TGTGCCAGCAGCTCTACAGAAGACTATGGCTACACCTTC.